One and the same sample provided the 26 T cell receptor beta chains below, sequenced in a study of cytomegalovirus exposure and HLA in healthy donors. Amplification used 60 Vbeta primers and 13 Jbeta primers. Profiling relied on immunoSEQ multiplex PCR, and the TCRdb table lists in-frame clones only, not all of them. Among more than 150,000 clones, around three quarters were seen once, and the ten largest hold approximately 2.1%. The sequenced sample was PBMCs. Source of these receptors: a woman under 40 in good health and CMV-seronegative.

V and J are TRBV5-1 and TRBJ1-2; 7 nucleotides match TRBD1. The CDR3 sequence is 14 residues long. Germline V gene sequence: CDR1 SGHRS, CDR2 YFSETQ. V shed 0 bases and J 3 bases; nucleotides not matched to a gene: 2. CDR3 loop: CASSLGQGDYGYTF. In DNA, the CDR3 is TGCGCCAGCAGCTTGGGTCAGGGGGACTATGGCTACACCTTC.

This chain uses TRBV11-2 with TRBJ1-1; D unclear. Trimming stripped 1 base from V and 4 bases from J, with 10 bases between. This CDR3 is built from 14 residues. Germline V gene lookup returns CDR1 SGHAT and CDR2 FQNNGV. CDR3 sequence: CASSLVSGFTEAFF. The DNA of the CDR3 is TGTGCCAGCAGCTTAGTTTCGGGGTTCACTGAAGCTTTCTTT.

The chain employs TRBV11-2 and TRBJ1-2, with 8 bases aligning to TRBD1. V shed 5 bases and J 4 bases; nucleotides not matched to a gene: 6. There are 14 residues in the CDR3. CDR1 and CDR2 (germline): SGHAT, FQNNGV. The CDR3 sequence: CASSRTGGFYGYTF. CDR3 nucleotides: TGTGCCAGCAGCCGAACAGGGGGATTCTATGGCTACACCTTC.

This sequence joins TRBV9 and TRBJ2-1; 9 bases are shared with TRBD1. The V and J ends lost 4 bases and 5 bases, in that order; junction bases with no gene match: 7. CDR1 and CDR2 (germline): SGDLS, YYNGEE. This CDR3 contains 15 residues. The CDR3 region is CASSPFGTGNNEQFF. The CDR3 DNA reads TGTGCCAGCAGCCCGTTCGGGACAGGGAACAATGAGCAGTTCTTC.

This clone has only a few counts. V and J are TRBV4-2 and TRBJ1-3; 8 bases align to TRBD1. Germline V CDR1 and CDR2: LGHNA, YNFKEQ. This CDR3 is built from 18 residues. Trimming removed 2 bases from V and 4 bases from J; junction bases left unmatched: 13. The CDR3 nucleotides are TGTGCCAGCAGCCAATTAGGGACCGACAGGGGATTCGGAAACACCATATATTTT. The encoded protein is CASSQLGTDRGFGNTIYF.

This clone was seen a few times. This chain joins TRBV7-2 and TRBJ1-4; D not resolved. This CDR3 spans 15 amino acids. Germline V lookup: CDR1 SGHTA, CDR2 FQGNSA. Trimming took 5 bases from V and 2 from J, leaving 12 bases between them. In DNA, the CDR3 is TGTGCCAGCAGCCCCGGGGAGGCGACTAATGAAAAACTGTTTTTT. Residues: CASSPGEATNEKLFF.

The chain recombines TRBV15 with TRBJ2-7, with 9 bases lining up with TRBD2. The CDR3 consists of 16 residues. CDR1 and CDR2 from the germline V gene are LNHNV and YYDKDF (reference sequence). V gave up 5 bases and J gave up 8 bases; unmatched junction bases: 16. The CDR3 here is CATSSTGGSGRGKQYF. The DNA of the CDR3 is TGTGCCACCAGCTCGACCGGGGGTAGCGGGAGAGGAAAGCAGTACTTC.

The V gene is TRBV30, the J gene TRBJ2-7; D might be TRBD1 (5 bases). V gave up 7 bases and J gave up 5 bases, with 15 bases separating them. The CDR3 has 12 residues. CDR1 is GTSNPN, CDR2 SVGIG, per germline (reference sequence). The CDR3 DNA reads TGTGCCTCCAGGGAAGGGTCCCACGAGCAGTACTTC. Translated, it gives CASREGSHEQYF. Complete variable domain (other parts from reference TRBV30 and TRBJ2-7): SQTIHQWPATLVQPVGSPLSLECTVEGTSNPNLYWYRQAAGRGLQLLFYSVGIGQISSEVPQNLSASRPQDRQFILSSKKLLLSDSGFYLCASREGSHEQYFGPGTRLTVT.

This chain joins TRBV6-5 and TRBJ1-1, with TRBD1 as a possible D gene (6 bases). Germline V gene sequence: CDR1 MNHEY, CDR2 SVGAGI. The V end was cut by 5 bases, the J end by 1 base, with 14 bases between. CDR3 length: 15 amino acids. CDR3 residues: CASSRSLQGNTEAFF. The CDR3, as DNA: TGTGCCAGCAGTCGATCCCTACAGGGGAACACTGAAGCTTTCTTT.

The rearrangement uses TRBV18 and TRBJ1-4; TRBD1 might be the D (6 bases). The V gene lost 6 bases and the J gene lost 0 bases, with 11 bases spanning the gap. This CDR3 spans 15 amino acids. Germline V gives CDR1 KGHSH, CDR2 LQKENI. Here the CDR3 DNA reads TGTGCCAGCTCCCAGTGGACAGCAACTAATGAAAAACTGTTTTTT. As protein: CASSQWTATNEKLFF.

This clone appeared once. The genes are TRBV6-5 and TRBJ1-3, with TRBD1 matching 10 bases. CDR1 is MNHEY and CDR2 is SVGAGI in the germline V gene. V trimming: 0 bases; J trimming: 8 bases; junction bases outside the gene matches: 4. There are 15 residues in the CDR3. The CDR3 protein is CASSYSGTGVDTIYF. The CDR3, as DNA: TGTGCCAGCAGTTACTCCGGGACAGGGGTAGACACCATATATTTT.

The chain employs TRBV11-2 and TRBJ2-7; a weak D match, TRBD1 (6 bases). V was clipped by 0 bases and J by 7 bases, with 16 bases between them. Germline CDR1 is SGHAT and CDR2 is FQNNGV. The CDR3 spans 15 residues. The CDR3 here is CASSLDSGTPMEQYF. CDR3 nucleotide sequence: TGTGCCAGCAGCTTAGACTCCGGGACACCGATGGAGCAGTACTTC.

The chain employs TRBV6-5 and TRBJ1-2, with D tentatively TRBD1 (6 bases). Germline CDR1 reads MNHEY; CDR2 reads SVGAGI. This CDR3 has 15 residues. Trimming cost V 5 bases and J 4 bases, with 17 bases left between them. The CDR3 spells CASSPPGTIAYGYTF. The CDR3 nucleotides read TGTGCCAGCAGTCCCCCGGGGACAATAGCCTATGGCTACACCTTC.

The chain joins TRBV5-1 to TRBJ2-1; perhaps TRBD1 as D (6 bases). With 1 base removed from V and 1 base from J, the gap between germline ends came to 15 bases. Germline lookup yields CDR1 SGHRS and CDR2 YFSETQ. This CDR3 is built from 17 residues. The CDR3 nucleotides read TGCGCCAGCAGCTTGACGTTTGGCAGGGGTTCCTACAATGAGCAGTTCTTC. This sequence encodes CASSLTFGRGSYNEQFF.

This clone occurred once. This chain uses TRBV7-6 with TRBJ2-3; 8 nucleotides align to TRBD2. CDR3 length: 17 amino acids. J was trimmed by 6 bases and V by 4 bases; bases with no gene match: 15. Germline CDR1 SGHVS, CDR2 FNYEAQ. For the CDR3, the DNA is TGTGCCAGCAGCTCCCTCCTTCTAGCGGGTGGCCGGGATACGCAGTATTTT. Translated: CASSSLLLAGGRDTQYF.

The chain employs TRBV7-6 and TRBJ2-3; 8 bases map to TRBD1. CDR3 length equals 14 residues. The germline V gene has CDR1 SGHVS and CDR2 FNYEAQ. The V and J ends lost 1 base and 4 bases, in that order; junction bases with no gene match: 1. CDR3 amino acids: CASSLGTGSDTQYF. The CDR3 DNA reads TGTGCCAGCAGCTTAGGGACAGGGTCAGATACGCAGTATTTT.

V is TRBV4-3 and J is TRBJ1-6; 7 nucleotides match TRBD1. The germline V gene encodes CDR1 LGHNA and CDR2 YSLEER. The CDR3 has 14 amino acids. V lost 1 base and J lost 13; bases outside the gene matches: 7. The CDR3 region is CASSQVGDSVPLHF. Here the CDR3 DNA reads TGCGCCAGCAGCCAAGTCGGGGACAGTGTGCCCCTCCACTTT.

This sequence joins TRBV7-2 and TRBJ1-5; unclear D gene. V lost 1 base, J lost 7 bases, and 14 bases lay in between. Looked up from germline, CDR1 is SGHTA and CDR2 is FQGNSA. This CDR3 comprises 15 residues. CDR3 DNA sequence: TGTGCCAGCAGCTTAGAGAGTGTCGCGGGCCAGCCCCAGCATTTT. Translation gives CASSLESVAGQPQHF.

The chain carries TRBV5-1 and TRBJ1-2, with no clear D. V was pared by 4 bases and J by 5 bases, with 12 bases between. Per the germline V gene, CDR1 is SGHRS and CDR2 is YFSETQ. The CDR3 covers 13 residues. CDR3 protein: CASSARTDYGYTF. CDR3 DNA sequence: TGCGCCAGCAGCGCGAGAACAGATTATGGCTACACCTTC.

This clone is categorized as medium-sized (0.01 to 0.1%). Other DNA sequences in this sample translate to the same CDR3. The V and J genes are TRBV6-4 and TRBJ2-3; TRBD2 agrees at 10 bases. Germline lookup yields CDR1 MRHNA and CDR2 SNTAGT. This CDR3 comprises 15 residues. With 0 bases clipped from V and 6 bases from J, the junction kept 3 bases outside the gene matches. CDR3 sequence reads: CASSDSSGGADTQYF. The CDR3 DNA reads as TGTGCCAGCAGTGACTCGAGCGGGGGGGCCGATACGCAGTATTTT.

This clone appeared a few times. This rearrangement joins TRBV18 to TRBJ2-6; the D gene is possibly TRBD2 (6 bases). CDR3 size: 17 residues. V was shortened by 2 bases and J by 0 bases, with 11 bases between the two germline ends. CDR1 is KGHSH, CDR2 LQKENI, per germline. CDR3 nucleotide sequence: TGTGCCAGCTCACCATGGGGGGAATTCTCTGGGGCCAACGTCCTGACTTTC. Amino acid sequence: CASSPWGEFSGANVLTF.

The V call is TRBV18, the J call TRBJ1-1; TRBD1 agrees at 8 bases. Germline V gene lookup returns CDR1 KGHSH and CDR2 LQKENI. This CDR3 is built from 15 residues. Unmatched junction bases numbered 4, after V lost 3 bases and J lost 1 base. The CDR3 region is CASSPRDRPNTEAFF. CDR3 coding DNA: TGTGCCAGCTCACCTCGGGACAGGCCGAACACTGAAGCTTTCTTT.

The chain employs TRBV19 and TRBJ2-2; D not certain. The CDR3 contains 15 residues. Germline V gene lookup returns CDR1 LNHDA and CDR2 SQIVND (reference sequence). The V and J ends lost 8 bases and 4 bases respectively, with 17 bases between them. The CDR3 DNA reads TGTGCCAGTTCCCACCCTTTTGGAGCCACCGGGGAGCTGTTTTTT. Protein sequence: CASSHPFGATGELFF.

This clone was observed a handful of times. The chain's CDR3 is CASSPPAGRTDTQYF. CDR3 DNA sequence: TGTGCCAGCAGTCCCCCGGCGGGGCGTACAGATACGCAGTATTTT. The chain is built from TRBV6-6 and TRBJ2-3; maybe TRBD2 (6 bases). The V gene lost 5 bases and the J gene lost 3 bases, with 15 bases spanning the gap. The CDR3 consists of 15 residues. The germline V gene encodes CDR1 MNHNY and CDR2 SVGAGI (reference sequence).

V gene TRBV7-6 combines with J gene TRBJ2-3; no firm D call. Trimming pared 4 bases from V and 0 bases from J, leaving 5 bases between. The CDR3 has 13 amino acids. Germline values: CDR1 SGHVS, CDR2 FNYEAQ. CDR3 nucleotide sequence: TGTGCCAGCAGCTCCATTAGCACAGATACGCAGTATTTT. As protein: CASSSISTDTQYF.

The chain combines TRBV15 with TRBJ1-5; 7 nucleotides align to TRBD1. CDR3 size: 16 residues. V lost 3 bases, J lost 1 base, and 6 bases stayed unmatched. Germline V gives CDR1 LNHNV, CDR2 YYDKDF (reference sequence). CDR3 in amino acids: CATSRQLGQSNQPQHF. CDR3 sequence (DNA): TGTGCCACCAGCAGGCAACTGGGACAGAGCAATCAGCCCCAGCATTTT.